A selection of T cell receptor beta chains follows, all from one sample in a study of shared clonotypes between healthy human individuals. Repertoires were generated with immunoSEQ multiplex PCR, while TCRdb's copy carries only in-frame clones and drops some. In the table there are roughly 770,000 clones, 95% to 97% of which are singletons. The sequenced material came from naive CD8+ T cells sorted from blood. The receptors stem from a man younger than 45 in good health. The CDR3 runs from the conserved cysteine through the conserved F or W. D genes are given only for firm matches. Part of the rows lack a size; the others show once, few, many or a class for expanded clones.

J gene,V gene,clone size,D gene,CDR3 protein,CDR3 DNA
TRBJ2-3,TRBV7-9,NA,TRBD2,CASSFGGSTDTQYF,TGTGCCAGCAGCTTCGGGGGGAGCACAGATACGCAGTATTTT
TRBJ2-1,TRBV9,NA,NA,CASSVVPDYNEQFF,TGTGCCAGCAGCGTAGTGCCGGATTACAATGAGCAGTTCTTC
TRBJ2-2,TRBV7-6,NA,TRBD2,CASSPGLNTGELFF,TGTGCCAGCAGCCCGGGACTAAACACCGGGGAGCTGTTTTTT
TRBJ2-1,TRBV27,NA,NA,CASSFGGQGYNEQFF,TGTGCCAGCAGTTTCGGGGGTCAGGGGTACAATGAGCAGTTCTTC
TRBJ1-2,TRBV2,NA,NA,CASSVAAVYGYTF,TGTGCCAGCAGTGTAGCCGCAGTCTATGGCTACACCTTC
TRBJ2-7,TRBV30,NA,TRBD1,CAWSVGTGEDSTEQYF,TGTGCCTGGAGTGTAGGGACAGGGGAAGATAGCACGGAGCAGTACTTC
TRBJ2-7,TRBV29-1,once,TRBD1,CSVEGRQGAYEQYF,TGCAGCGTTGAGGGCCGACAGGGGGCTTACGAGCAGTACTTC
TRBJ2-7,TRBV7-9,NA,TRBD1,CASSFTGTGNEQYF,TGTGCCAGCAGCTTTACCGGGACAGGGAACGAGCAGTACTTC
TRBJ1-4,TRBV6-1,NA,NA,CASSEQGAFNEKLFF,TGTGCCAGCAGTGAACAGGGTGCGTTTAATGAAAAACTGTTTTTT
TRBJ2-7,TRBV27,NA,TRBD1,CASSIRTGGSEQYF,TGTGCCAGCAGTATCCGGACAGGGGGCAGCGAGCAGTACTTC
TRBJ2-3,TRBV19,NA,NA,CASSMGVADTQYF,TGTGCCAGTAGTATGGGAGTCGCAGATACGCAGTATTTT
TRBJ2-7,TRBV4-1,NA,NA,CASSPTNTYEQYF,TGCGCCAGCAGCCCGACTAACACGTACGAGCAGTACTTC
TRBJ1-5,TRBV5-5,once,NA,CASSLDLTGIVEGQPQHF,TGTGCCAGCAGCTTGGACCTGACAGGAATAGTCGAGGGTCAGCCCCAGCATTTT
TRBJ2-1,TRBV19,NA,TRBD2,CASSPGASGYNEQFF,TGTGCCAGTAGCCCCGGGGCTAGCGGCTACAATGAGCAGTTCTTC
TRBJ2-1,TRBV11-3,NA,TRBD2,CASSPRRGGTYNEQFF,TGTGCCAGCAGCCCCCGAAGGGGAGGGACCTACAATGAGCAGTTCTTC
TRBJ2-7,TRBV6-5,NA,TRBD2,CAVGLAGNEQYF,TGTGCCGTCGGACTAGCGGGAAACGAGCAGTACTTC
TRBJ2-5,TRBV7-9,NA,NA,CASSTTGTQETQYF,TGTGCCAGCAGCACTACAGGGACCCAAGAGACCCAGTACTTC
TRBJ2-1,TRBV27,NA,TRBD2,CASSSGTSGRYNEQFF,TGTGCCAGCAGTTCAGGGACTAGCGGGAGGTACAATGAGCAGTTCTTC
TRBJ1-2,TRBV5-4,NA,NA,CASSLQTGLYGYTF,TGTGCCAGCAGCCTTCAGACGGGCCTCTATGGCTACACCTTC
TRBJ2-7,TRBV11-2,NA,NA,CASSASPNYEQYF,TGTGCCAGCAGCGCCAGCCCCAACTACGAGCAGTACTTC